This record covers a single TCR beta chain. Followed over time, Seattle patients had been enrolled while infection was active. CDR1 is LNHDA and CDR2 is SQIVND in the germline V gene (reference sequence). CDR3 length: 15 amino acids. Unmatched junction bases numbered 2, after V lost 3 bases and J lost 0 bases. This entry comes from a study of blood T cell repertoires in COVID-19. In the study overall: Acute-phase and convalescent COVID-19 samples originated in the United States, Italy and Spain. PBMCs, B-cell-depleted T cells, or T cells were the source of the cDNA or gDNA that made up the material.

In the original analysis: Quantification of nucleated cells was approximated via reference gene primer amplification. Measured with immunoSEQ multiplex PCR; TCRdb has only the in-frame clones, and not every one. D and trimming were read from the DNA, whereas the V and J calls and clone size are those reported in that table. The profile shows some 290,000 clones, under 90% of them singletons. This clonotype was obtained from a woman aged 25 to 39 with COVID-19, enrolled during active disease. The V call is TRBV19, the J call TRBJ1-1, with 9 bases lining up with TRBD1. Material for sequencing was peripheral blood. DNA of the CDR3: TGTGCCAGTAGTATGGGACAGGGTTTGAACACTGAAGCTTTCTTT. Its protein product is CASSMGQGLNTEAFF.